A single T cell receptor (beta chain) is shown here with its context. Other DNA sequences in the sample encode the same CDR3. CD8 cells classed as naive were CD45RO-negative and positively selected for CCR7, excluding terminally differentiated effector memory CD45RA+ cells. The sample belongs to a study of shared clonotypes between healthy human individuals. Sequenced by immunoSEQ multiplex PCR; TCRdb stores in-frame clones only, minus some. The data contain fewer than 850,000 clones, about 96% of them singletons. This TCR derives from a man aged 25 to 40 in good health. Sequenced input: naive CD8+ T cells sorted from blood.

DNA for the CDR3: TGTGCCAGCAGTTTGGGGATGAACACTGAAGCTTTCTTT. This codes for CASSLGMNTEAFF. The chain employs TRBV28 and TRBJ1-1; unclear D gene. V gave up 3 bases and J gave up 0 bases, with 5 bases separating them. Per germline, CDR1 MDHEN and CDR2 SYDVKM. This CDR3 contains 13 residues.